A selection of T cell receptor beta chains follows, all from one sample in a study of shared clonotypes between healthy human individuals. The repertoire was sequenced with immunoSEQ multiplex PCR; TCRdb's copy has only in-frame clones and lacks some. The table lists roughly 1,000,000 clones, approximately 80% of them singletons. The sample taken for sequencing was memory CD4+ T cells from PBMCs. The source of these receptors is a man between 18 and 29 years old in good health. Some clones in this sample may be carry-over from other donors' samples. Each CDR3 is given with its conserved first and last residue. Each record gives: V gene, J gene, D gene, clone size, CDR3 protein, CDR3 DNA. D genes are given only for firm matches. Size is stated for part of the rows, as once, few or many counts, or as a class when the clone is expanded.

v_gene: TRBV18
j_gene: TRBJ2-3
d_gene: NA
abundance: NA
CDR3aa: CASSPRDQTDTQYF
CDR3nt: TGTGCCAGCTCACCTCGGGACCAAACAGATACGCAGTATTTT

v_gene: TRBV28
j_gene: TRBJ2-7
d_gene: TRBD2
abundance: NA
CDR3aa: CASSSGDGGGEQYF
CDR3nt: TGTGCCAGCAGTTCCGGGGACGGCGGGGGCGAGCAGTACTTC

v_gene: TRBV27
j_gene: TRBJ1-1
d_gene: NA
abundance: NA
CDR3aa: CASSLKRMLDTEAFF
CDR3nt: TGTGCCAGCAGTTTAAAGAGGATGCTGGACACTGAAGCTTTCTTT

v_gene: TRBV7-3
j_gene: TRBJ2-2
d_gene: NA
abundance: NA
CDR3aa: CASSSGQNFPGELFF
CDR3nt: TGTGCCAGCAGCTCCGGACAGAACTTCCCCGGGGAGCTGTTTTTT

v_gene: TRBV7-2
j_gene: TRBJ2-4
d_gene: TRBD1
abundance: once
CDR3aa: CASSSDRGRNIQYF
CDR3nt: TGTGCCAGCAGCTCGGACAGGGGAAGAAACATTCAGTACTTC

v_gene: TRBV9
j_gene: TRBJ2-7
d_gene: NA
abundance: NA
CDR3aa: CASSGQTALGYEQYF
CDR3nt: TGTGCCAGCAGCGGACAAACTGCGTTAGGGTACGAGCAGTACTTC

v_gene: TRBV6-1
j_gene: TRBJ1-5
d_gene: NA
abundance: few
CDR3aa: CATLRTNSNQPQHF
CDR3nt: TGTGCCACCCTCCGGACAAATAGCAATCAGCCCCAGCATTTT

v_gene: TRBV28
j_gene: TRBJ2-5
d_gene: NA
abundance: NA
CDR3aa: CASSRWDSEETQYF
CDR3nt: TGTGCCAGCAGTCGGTGGGACTCCGAAGAGACCCAGTACTTC

v_gene: TRBV7-9
j_gene: TRBJ2-3
d_gene: TRBD2
abundance: NA
CDR3aa: CASSLRAGGLGDTQYF
CDR3nt: TGTGCCAGCAGCTTACGGGCGGGAGGGCTTGGAGATACGCAGTATTTT

v_gene: TRBV5-1
j_gene: TRBJ1-2
d_gene: NA
abundance: NA
CDR3aa: CASSLDRALYGYTF
CDR3nt: TGCGCCAGCAGCTTGGACAGGGCCCTCTATGGCTACACCTTC

v_gene: TRBV7-9
j_gene: TRBJ2-7
d_gene: NA
abundance: NA
CDR3aa: CASSPVAGSEQYF
CDR3nt: TGTGCCAGCAGCCCCGTCGCGGGAAGCGAGCAGTACTTC

v_gene: TRBV28
j_gene: TRBJ1-2
d_gene: NA
abundance: NA
CDR3aa: CASSDNYGYTF
CDR3nt: TGTGCCAGCTCGGACAACTATGGCTACACCTTC

v_gene: TRBV5-1
j_gene: TRBJ2-1
d_gene: NA
abundance: NA
CDR3aa: CASSLGDSQYNEQFF
CDR3nt: TGCGCCAGCAGCTTGGGAGACAGCCAATACAATGAGCAGTTCTTC

v_gene: TRBV5-1
j_gene: TRBJ2-5
d_gene: NA
abundance: NA
CDR3aa: CASSLATGTPKGTQYF
CDR3nt: TGCGCCAGCAGCTTGGCAACCGGGACACCGAAAGGAACCCAGTACTTC

v_gene: TRBV6-5
j_gene: TRBJ1-5
d_gene: NA
abundance: NA
CDR3aa: CASSPPRGREPQHF
CDR3nt: TGTGCCAGCAGTCCCCCGCGGGGGCGGGAGCCCCAGCATTTT

v_gene: TRBV28
j_gene: TRBJ2-4
d_gene: NA
abundance: NA
CDR3aa: CAAAGRGHIQYF
CDR3nt: TGTGCCGCGGCGGGGCGGGGACACATTCAGTACTTC

v_gene: TRBV7-3
j_gene: TRBJ2-3
d_gene: TRBD2
abundance: NA
CDR3aa: CASSLMDVGGNTDTQYF
CDR3nt: TGTGCCAGCAGCTTAATGGACGTGGGAGGGAACACAGATACGCAGTATTTT

v_gene: TRBV30
j_gene: TRBJ1-2
d_gene: NA
abundance: NA
CDR3aa: CAWRHRARNYGYTF
CDR3nt: TGTGCCTGGAGGCACAGGGCCCGCAACTATGGCTACACCTTC

v_gene: TRBV30
j_gene: TRBJ1-2
d_gene: TRBD1
abundance: NA
CDR3aa: CASPDRDHYYGYTF
CDR3nt: TGTGCCTCCCCGGACAGGGATCACTACTATGGCTACACCTTC

v_gene: TRBV7-2
j_gene: TRBJ1-1
d_gene: TRBD1
abundance: few
CDR3aa: CASSLEAGGEAFF
CDR3nt: TGTGCCAGCAGCTTAGAAGCAGGGGGTGAAGCTTTCTTT

v_gene: TRBV5-1
j_gene: TRBJ2-7
d_gene: NA
abundance: few
CDR3aa: CASSITAYDRQYF
CDR3nt: TGCGCCAGCAGCATAACAGCTTACGATCGCCAGTACTTC

v_gene: TRBV7-8
j_gene: TRBJ2-7
d_gene: NA
abundance: few
CDR3aa: CASSPREPYEQYF
CDR3nt: TGTGCCAGCAGCCCCCGGGAACCCTACGAGCAGTACTTC

v_gene: TRBV2
j_gene: TRBJ2-7
d_gene: NA
abundance: NA
CDR3aa: CASRDDSYEQYF
CDR3nt: TGTGCCAGCAGGGACGACTCCTACGAGCAGTACTTC

v_gene: TRBV6-1
j_gene: TRBJ2-7
d_gene: NA
abundance: once
CDR3aa: CASSDYRVYEQYF
CDR3nt: TGTGCCAGCAGTGACTACAGAGTCTACGAGCAGTACTTC

v_gene: TRBV5-8
j_gene: TRBJ2-5
d_gene: NA
abundance: NA
CDR3aa: CASRGRGKETQYF
CDR3nt: TGTGCCAGCAGGGGTCGGGGAAAGGAGACCCAGTACTTC

v_gene: TRBV4-1
j_gene: TRBJ2-2
d_gene: NA
abundance: NA
CDR3aa: CASSHDGTNTGELFF
CDR3nt: TGCGCCAGCAGCCACGACGGTACGAACACCGGGGAGCTGTTTTTT